Here is one TCR beta chain with its context. Assay used: immunoSEQ multiplex PCR; TCRdb lists only in-frame clones, some missing. The data show about 89,000 clones, roughly 74% seen once. This CDR3 has 15 amino acids. CDR1 and CDR2 from the germline V gene are MNHEY and SVGEGT. V was trimmed by 0 bases and J by 8 bases, leaving 11 bases between them. The data derive from a study of blood T cell repertoires in COVID-19. This receptor was identified in a man between 70 and 80 years old with COVID-19, enrolled during active disease. This chain links TRBV6-2 or TRBV6-3 with TRBJ1-6, with a possible D match to TRBD1 (5 bases). Source material: peripheral blood. CDR3 coding DNA: TGTGCCAGCAGTTACTCGGGGCTGTCGTATTCACCCCTCCACTTT. This sequence encodes CASSYSGLSYSPLHF.